This T cell receptor beta chain was observed in a study of blood T cell repertoires in COVID-19. Study in general: Samples representing acute and convalescent COVID-19 were sourced from the United States, Italy and Spain. Sources were T cells, B-cell-depleted T cells, or PBMCs; the material itself was cDNA or gDNA.

Original methodology: Cell counts per sample came from amplifying reference gene primers. TCRdb's copy holds only in-frame clones and misses some; the assay was immunoSEQ multiplex PCR. D and trimming come from the DNA, and the V and J calls and clone size come from that table. In the table there are about 67,000 clones, 70% to 90% of which are singletons. The source is a woman older than 75 with acute or convalescent COVID-19. Sequenced sample: peripheral blood.

CDR3 residues: CASRSGPNTGELFF. The CDR3, as DNA: TGTGCCAGTAGAAGCGGACCGAACACCGGGGAGCTGTTTTTT. V usage is TRBV19 and J usage is TRBJ2-2; D is possibly TRBD2 (5 bases). Germline V gene sequence: CDR1 LNHDA, CDR2 SQIVND (reference sequence). This CDR3 has 14 residues. Trimming removed 6 bases at V and 0 bases at J, with 8 bases between.